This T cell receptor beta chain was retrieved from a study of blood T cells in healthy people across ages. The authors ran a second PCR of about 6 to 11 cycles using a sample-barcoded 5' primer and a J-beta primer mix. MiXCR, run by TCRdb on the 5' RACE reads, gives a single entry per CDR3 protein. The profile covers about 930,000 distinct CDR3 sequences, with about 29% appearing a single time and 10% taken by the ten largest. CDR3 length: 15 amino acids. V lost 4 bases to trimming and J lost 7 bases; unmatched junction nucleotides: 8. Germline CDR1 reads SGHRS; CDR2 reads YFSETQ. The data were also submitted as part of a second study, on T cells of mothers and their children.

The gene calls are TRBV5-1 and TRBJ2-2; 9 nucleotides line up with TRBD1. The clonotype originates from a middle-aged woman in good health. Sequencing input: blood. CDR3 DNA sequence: TGCGCCAGCAGCCCAGGACAGGGGACGGACGGGGAGCTGTTTTTT. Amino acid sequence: CASSPGQGTDGELFF.